A selection of T cell receptor beta chains follows, all from one sample in a study of shared clonotypes between healthy human individuals. Profiling relied on immunoSEQ multiplex PCR, and the TCRdb table lists in-frame clones only, not all of them. The data contain 170,000 or so clones, approximately 62% of them singletons. The sequenced sample was memory CD4+ T cells sorted from blood. These receptors were collected from a man aged 25 to 40 in good health. The CDR3 runs from the conserved cysteine through the conserved F or W. A D gene is named only where the DNA matches it firmly. The size entry is marked missing in some rows and otherwise reads once, few, many or a size class.

>.|TRBJ1-1|TRBV11-2|.
TGTGCCAGCAGCTTTAGTGTCAGCACTGAAGCTTTCTTT
CASSFSVSTEAFF
>few|TRBJ2-1|TRBV7-8|.
TGTGCCAGCAGCTCACAGGGCGCTGAGCAGTTCTTC
CASSSQGAEQFF
>few|TRBJ2-7|TRBV2|.
TGTGCCAGCAGTCGACAGGAGAGCTCCTACGAGCAGTACTTC
CASSRQESSYEQYF
>once|TRBJ2-7|TRBV7-2|TRBD2
TGTGCCAGCAGCTTACAAGGCGGGAGGTCCTGGGGGGAGCAGTACTTC
CASSLQGGRSWGEQYF
>.|TRBJ1-3|TRBV30|.
TGTGCCTGGAGTAAGGGCGGGCCCTCCGCTGGAAACACCATATATTTT
CAWSKGGPSAGNTIYF
>.|TRBJ1-1|TRBV5-1|.
TGCGCCAGCAGCTTTAAAGGCCAAAACACTGAAGCTTTCTTT
CASSFKGQNTEAFF
>.|TRBJ2-1|TRBV2|TRBD2
TGTGCCAGCCTGGGACTAGCGGCAAGCTCCTACAATGAGCAGTTCTTC
CASLGLAASSYNEQFF
>.|TRBJ1-3|TRBV6-1|.
TGTGCCAGCATGACGACGGTCTCTGGAAACACCATATATTTT
CASMTTVSGNTIYF
>few|TRBJ2-5|TRBV2|.
TGTGCCAGCAGTGAAACGGACCTGGGGACCCAGTACTTC
CASSETDLGTQYF
>once|TRBJ1-2|TRBV6-1|.
TGTGCCAGCGGATGGGGCCAAAACTATGGCTACACCTTC
CASGWGQNYGYTF
>.|TRBJ2-7|TRBV6-1|.
TGTGCCAGCAGTTCCAGGCCCTCCTACGAGCAGTACTTC
CASSSRPSYEQYF
>.|TRBJ2-2|TRBV9|.
TGTGCCAGCAGCGGGGTGTATCGGGAGTCTGACACCGGGGAGCTGTTTTTT
CASSGVYRESDTGELFF
>.|TRBJ1-1|TRBV10-3|.
TGTGCCATCAGAGATCCCACCGGATTGGCCACTGAAGCTTTCTTT
CAIRDPTGLATEAFF
>.|TRBJ1-1|TRBV15|.
TGTGCCACCAGCAGCGGAGTCGACAGGAACACTGAAGCTTTCTTT
CATSSGVDRNTEAFF
>few|TRBJ2-1|TRBV28|TRBD2
TGTGCCAGCAGTTTCAGGCGGGGGAGCGGGATCAATGAGCAGTTCTTC
CASSFRRGSGINEQFF
>.|TRBJ1-1|TRBV27|.
TGTGCCAGCAGTTTAGAGGGAGGGAACACTGAAGCTTTCTTT
CASSLEGGNTEAFF
>many|TRBJ2-5|TRBV5-4|TRBD2
TGTGCCAGCAGCTTACTAGCGGGAGAAGAGACCCAGTACTTC
CASSLLAGEETQYF
>.|TRBJ2-7|TRBV5-1|TRBD2
TGCGCCAGCAGCTTGCCAGCGGGAGGGAGAAGCGAGCAGTACTTC
CASSLPAGGRSEQYF
>.|TRBJ2-7|TRBV6-1|.
TGTGCCAGCAGTGAGGCCAGCTCCTACGAGCAGTACTTC
CASSEASSYEQYF
>.|TRBJ2-7|TRBV5-4|TRBD2
TGTGCCAGCAGCTCTAGCGGGCCCGGCTCCTACGAGCAGTACTTC
CASSSSGPGSYEQYF
>.|TRBJ2-3|TRBV5-4|TRBD2
TGTGCCAGCAAGCGGGAGATAACAGATACGCAGTATTTT
CASKREITDTQYF
>.|TRBJ2-2|TRBV5-1|.
TGCGCCAGCAGCTTTTCGGGCAACACCGGGGAGCTGTTTTTT
CASSFSGNTGELFF
>.|TRBJ1-3|TRBV9|TRBD1
TGTGCCAGCAGCACCAGGGGGAACTCTGGAAACACCATATATTTT
CASSTRGNSGNTIYF
>.|TRBJ2-1|TRBV7-2|TRBD1
TGTGCCAGCAACACAGGGGTCAATGAGCAGTTCTTC
CASNTGVNEQFF
>.|TRBJ2-7|TRBV5-4|TRBD2
TGTGCCAGCAGCTCGGGACTAGCGGGAGGGCCCTACGAGCAGTACTTC
CASSSGLAGGPYEQYF
>once|TRBJ2-5|TRBV7-2|.
TGTGCCAGCAGCTTAGGGACATTCCAAGAGACCCAGTACTTC
CASSLGTFQETQYF
>few|TRBJ2-5|TRBV20-1|.
TGCATCCCCGCCTCGGGGACCCAGTACTTC
CIPASGTQYF
>.|TRBJ2-1|TRBV18|TRBD2
TGTGCCAGCTCATCCCTCTCCCTAGCGGGAGGCCCGAGCTCCTACAATGAGCAGTTCTTC
CASSSLSLAGGPSSYNEQFF
>.|TRBJ2-6|TRBV6-1|.
TGTGCCAGCATGACAGCGTCTGGGGCCAACGTCCTGACTTTC
CASMTASGANVLTF
>.|TRBJ2-5|TRBV2|TRBD2
TGTGCCAGCAGGCCCAACGTCGTCGCTAGCGGGAGTAGGGAGACCCAGTACTTC
CASRPNVVASGSRETQYF
>.|TRBJ1-4|TRBV19|.
TGTGCCAGTAGCCCCCCTGTCCGTGAAAAACTGTTTTTT
CASSPPVREKLFF
>few|TRBJ2-4|TRBV5-1|TRBD2
TGCGCCAGCAGCTTGGAGAGCGGGATGAACATTCAGTACTTC
CASSLESGMNIQYF
>.|TRBJ2-2|TRBV7-3|TRBD2
TGTGCCAGCAGCTCGGGACTAGCTACCGGGGAGCTGTTTTTT
CASSSGLATGELFF
>once|TRBJ1-2|TRBV18|.
TGTGCCAGCTCACCAAATGGGATGGATAACTATGGCTACACCTTC
CASSPNGMDNYGYTF